The entry that follows covers one T cell receptor beta chain sequence. This sample was taken from a study of long-term antiretroviral therapy in people with HIV. Investigators performed immunoSEQ version v3.0 at survey level. Clones were sequenced by immunoSEQ multiplex PCR, and TCRdb holds only the in-frame ones, with some missing. The data hold 25,000 to 35,000 clones, with roughly three quarters observed a single time. V lost 2 bases to trimming and J lost 6 bases, with 13 bases between them. The CDR3 spans 15 residues. Germline CDR1 is SNHLY and CDR2 is FYNNEI. The material sequenced was unsorted PBMCs, taken 3.1 years after starting antiretroviral therapy. This chain links TRBV2 with TRBJ1-4, with D unresolved. This receptor was obtained from a woman between 50 and 59 years old with HIV. The CDR3 sequence is CASSERQATDEKLFF. The CDR3 DNA reads as TGTGCCAGCAGTGAAAGGCAGGCGACCGATGAAAAACTGTTTTTT.